This T cell receptor beta chain was sequenced in a study of T cell responses to AZD1222 COVID-19 vaccine. This CDR3 has 15 amino acids. V gave up 4 bases and J gave up 1 base, with 14 bases separating them. Germline loops: CDR1 SGHRS, CDR2 YFSETQ. The protocol was immunoSEQ multiplex PCR, while the TCRdb copy is restricted to in-frame clones and leaves out a portion. The table has about 130,000 clones, roughly 90% seen once. The source material was peripheral blood, sampled on day 0 of AZD1222 vaccination. J is TRBJ2-5 and V is TRBV5-1; the D gene is possibly TRBD2 (6 bases). The receptor was derived from an adult in good health. The CDR3 loop is CASSLGTGVQETQYF. CDR3 in DNA: TGCGCCAGCAGCCTAGGAACGGGGGTCCAAGAGACCCAGTACTTC.